This TCR beta chain appears in the sequencing data of a study of cytomegalovirus exposure and HLA in healthy donors. About the research overall: Out of 398 genotyped donors, less than 85% belonged to the Caucasian-associated ancestry cluster.

Study observations and caveats: Researchers catalogued 164 TCR beta chains as cytomegalovirus-associated.

The CDR3 is made up of 14 amino acids. The V segment lost 2 bases and the J segment 10 bases; nucleotides outside the gene matches: 5. Germline V CDR1 and CDR2: MGHDK, SYGVNS. 13 Jbeta primers and 60 Vbeta primers were used for the PCR. This table comes from immunoSEQ multiplex PCR, and its TCRdb copy is limited to in-frame clones, with some not included. The sample shows 180,000 or so clones, approximately 80% of them seen only once. Points on this clone: The target antigen is unknown.

Material: PBMCs. V gene TRBV25-1 combines with J gene TRBJ1-6; 7 nucleotides align to TRBD1. The source of this sequence is a woman between 45 and 65 years old in good health and CMV-seronegative. CDR3 residues: CASSEQGVLSPLHF. In DNA form, the CDR3 reads TGTGCCAGCAGTGAACAGGGGGTTCTGTCACCCCTCCACTTT.